This TCR beta chain came from a study of CD8+ T cells in alopecia areata. Overall study: Treated patients were given 5 to 10 mg oral tofacitinib twice daily.

Following RNA extraction, reverse transcription yielded cDNA that acted as the sequencing template. Clones were sequenced by immunoSEQ multiplex PCR, and TCRdb holds only the in-frame ones, with some missing. The table includes 69,000 or so clones, 55% to 75% detected once. Both peripheral blood and punch biopsies of lesional scalp skin were obtained from patients who had alopecia areata. Sorted populations comprised CD4+ and CD8+ T cells obtained from PBMCs. To note about this clone: Antigen specificity is unknown.

Study-level points and caveats: Lesional scalp exceeded normal scalp in clonality, especially in alopecia totalis/universalis.

Trimming shortened V by 5 bases and J by 6 bases, and 19 bases separated the two germline ends. The CDR3 consists of 16 residues. Germline V CDR1 and CDR2: MNHEY, SMNVEV (reference sequence). The material sequenced was CD8+ T cells sorted from blood, taken at week 0. The chain carries TRBV27 and TRBJ2-2, with D possibly TRBD2 on 5 matching bases. The receptor's source is a human donor with alopecia areata. For the CDR3, the DNA is TGTGCCAGCAGTCCTCCCGAGGGCCAAGACGCCGGGGAGCTGTTTTTT. Its translation is CASSPPEGQDAGELFF.